This T cell receptor beta chain emerged from a study of T cell responses to AZD1222 COVID-19 vaccine. Study-level findings and limits: Among those given AZD1222, only 6 or 7 were seropositive at baseline.

In regard to this clone: The antigen remains undetermined.

The germline V and J ends were trimmed by 4 bases and 6 bases, with 11 bases remaining between them. The germline CDR1 and CDR2 sequences are MDHEN and SYDVKM. CDR3 length: 13 residues. Sequencing used immunoSEQ multiplex PCR; TCRdb keeps in-frame clones, though not all of them. The repertoire consists of more than 140,000 clones, with roughly 89% occurring once and the leading ten covering 4.5% to 6.5%. This receptor was identified in an adult in good health. The starting material was peripheral blood, obtained on day 0 of AZD1222 vaccination. The chain recombines TRBV28 with TRBJ2-3; D assignment may be TRBD1 or TRBD2 (5 bases each). The CDR3 DNA is TGTGCCAGCAGTTGGGACGCCGGGGATACGCAGTATTTT. Protein sequence: CASSWDAGDTQYF.